The rows below give T cell receptor beta chains drawn from one sample of a study of post-analysis software for immune sequencing data. Via MiXCR, TCRdb re-called the PCR reads, giving one row per CDR3 protein. The table includes around 200,000 distinct CDR3 sequences, over 25% detected once. The sequenced sample consisted of blood. Receptors were obtained from a girl under 18 with multiple sclerosis. The CDR3 runs from the conserved cysteine through the conserved F or W. Each record gives: D gene, clone size, V gene, J gene, CDR3 protein, CDR3 DNA. A D gene is named only where the DNA matches it firmly. Size values are once, few and many counts, or a class for expanded clones, and some rows have none.

D gene: -; clone size: -; V gene: TRBV5-6; J gene: TRBJ2-7; CDR3 protein: CASSPLWASAYEQYF; CDR3 DNA: TGTGCCAGCAGCCCCCTGTGGGCGAGCGCCTACGAGCAGTACTTC
D gene: TRBD2; clone size: -; V gene: TRBV3-1; J gene: TRBJ2-1; CDR3 protein: CASSQDLGLAGQTNSSYNEQFF; CDR3 DNA: TGTGCCAGCAGCCAAGATTTGGGACTAGCGGGACAAACCAACAGCTCCTACAATGAGCAGTTCTTC
D gene: -; clone size: many; V gene: TRBV5-1; J gene: TRBJ1-2; CDR3 protein: CASSATTGYGYGYTF; CDR3 DNA: TGCGCCAGCAGCGCAACCACAGGTTATGGATATGGCTACACCTTC
D gene: TRBD2; clone size: many; V gene: TRBV5-6; J gene: TRBJ2-7; CDR3 protein: CASSSPQASGNYEQYF; CDR3 DNA: TGTGCCAGCAGCTCGCCCCAGGCTAGCGGAAACTACGAGCAGTACTTC
D gene: -; clone size: many; V gene: TRBV29-1; J gene: TRBJ2-1; CDR3 protein: CSVLGGGASSYNEQFF; CDR3 DNA: TGCAGCGTTCTCGGAGGGGGGGCCAGCTCCTACAATGAGCAGTTCTTC
D gene: TRBD2; clone size: many; V gene: TRBV11-2; J gene: TRBJ2-1; CDR3 protein: CASSLLLAGGHEQFF; CDR3 DNA: TGTGCCAGCAGCCTCCTCCTAGCGGGAGGGCATGAGCAGTTCTTC
D gene: -; clone size: many; V gene: TRBV18; J gene: TRBJ1-4; CDR3 protein: CASSPRASTTNEKLFF; CDR3 DNA: TGTGCCAGCTCACCACGTGCATCCACAACTAATGAAAAACTGTTTTTT
D gene: -; clone size: few; V gene: TRBV3-1; J gene: TRBJ2-1; CDR3 protein: CASSQVLSSYNEQFF; CDR3 DNA: TGTGCCAGCAGCCAAGTTTTGAGCTCCTACAATGAGCAGTTCTTC
D gene: TRBD1; clone size: few; V gene: TRBV5-1; J gene: TRBJ1-1; CDR3 protein: CASSHKTGSATEAFF; CDR3 DNA: TGCGCCAGCAGCCACAAGACAGGGTCGGCCACTGAAGCTTTCTTT
D gene: -; clone size: few; V gene: TRBV20-1; J gene: TRBJ1-2; CDR3 protein: CSARDLQGNYGYTF; CDR3 DNA: TGCAGTGCTAGAGACCTACAGGGAAACTATGGCTACACCTTC
D gene: -; clone size: -; V gene: TRBV11-2; J gene: TRBJ2-1; CDR3 protein: CASSASLYEQFF; CDR3 DNA: TGTGCCAGCAGCGCAAGCCTCTATGAGCAGTTCTTC
D gene: TRBD2; clone size: many; V gene: TRBV7-9; J gene: TRBJ2-1; CDR3 protein: CASSGTHGLAAINEQFF; CDR3 DNA: TGTGCCAGCAGCGGTACCCATGGGCTAGCGGCCATCAATGAGCAGTTCTTC
D gene: TRBD2; clone size: few; V gene: TRBV20-1; J gene: TRBJ2-7; CDR3 protein: CSAPASGRGYEQYF; CDR3 DNA: TGCAGTGCCCCGGCTAGCGGGAGGGGGTATGAGCAGTACTTC
D gene: -; clone size: few; V gene: TRBV28; J gene: TRBJ2-1; CDR3 protein: CASSRLYNEQFF; CDR3 DNA: TGTGCCAGCAGTAGACTCTACAATGAGCAGTTCTTC
D gene: -; clone size: many; V gene: TRBV5-1; J gene: TRBJ2-7; CDR3 protein: CASSRGQSNYEQYF; CDR3 DNA: TGCGCCAGCAGCCGCGGACAGTCGAACTACGAGCAGTACTTC
D gene: -; clone size: many; V gene: TRBV12-3/TRBV12-4; J gene: TRBJ2-1; CDR3 protein: CASSPGTYRNEQFF; CDR3 DNA: TGTGCCAGCAGTCCCGGGACTTACCGCAATGAGCAGTTCTTC
D gene: -; clone size: -; V gene: TRBV29-1; J gene: TRBJ1-1; CDR3 protein: CSVERGRLEAFF; CDR3 DNA: TGCAGCGTTGAGCGGGGGCGGCTTGAAGCTTTCTTT
D gene: -; clone size: many; V gene: TRBV6-6; J gene: TRBJ2-7; CDR3 protein: CASRPTSFLEQYF; CDR3 DNA: TGTGCCAGCAGACCGACTAGTTTTCTCGAGCAGTACTTC
D gene: TRBD2; clone size: -; V gene: TRBV4-1; J gene: TRBJ2-1; CDR3 protein: CASSQGPAGGQNEQFF; CDR3 DNA: TGCGCCAGCAGCCAGGGGCCGGCGGGGGGACAAAATGAGCAGTTCTTC
D gene: -; clone size: -; V gene: TRBV21-1; J gene: TRBJ1-1; CDR3 protein: CASSKVLQEMNTEAFF; CDR3 DNA: TGTGCCAGCAGCAAAGTTTTGCAGGAGATGAACACTGAAGCTTTCTTT
D gene: -; clone size: few; V gene: TRBV28; J gene: TRBJ2-3; CDR3 protein: CASSLTVSTDTQYF; CDR3 DNA: TGTGCCAGCAGTTTAACAGTTTCCACAGATACGCAGTATTTT
D gene: -; clone size: many; V gene: TRBV20-1; J gene: TRBJ2-5; CDR3 protein: CSASSGSQTQYF; CDR3 DNA: TGCAGTGCTAGTTCAGGGTCGCAGACCCAGTACTTC
D gene: -; clone size: many; V gene: TRBV7-9; J gene: TRBJ2-7; CDR3 protein: CASSPELGLAGEQYF; CDR3 DNA: TGTGCCAGCAGCCCTGAACTGGGGCTAGCTGGCGAGCAGTACTTC
D gene: TRBD1; clone size: many; V gene: TRBV29-1; J gene: TRBJ1-2; CDR3 protein: CSVQGASYGYTF; CDR3 DNA: TGCAGCGTTCAGGGGGCTAGCTATGGCTACACCTTC
D gene: -; clone size: -; V gene: TRBV28; J gene: TRBJ1-1; CDR3 protein: CASSKNTEAFF; CDR3 DNA: TGTGCCAGCAGTAAGAACACTGAAGCTTTCTTT
D gene: -; clone size: once; V gene: TRBV4-3; J gene: TRBJ2-1; CDR3 protein: CASSRDDSNEQFF; CDR3 DNA: TGCGCCAGCAGCCGAGATGATTCCAATGAGCAGTTCTTC
D gene: TRBD2; clone size: -; V gene: TRBV20-1; J gene: TRBJ2-7; CDR3 protein: CSARGAGGFYEQYF; CDR3 DNA: TGCAGTGCTAGAGGGGCGGGAGGATTCTACGAGCAGTACTTC
D gene: TRBD2; clone size: -; V gene: TRBV6-6; J gene: TRBJ2-1; CDR3 protein: CASRAGTSGVFSEQFF; CDR3 DNA: TGTGCCAGCAGAGCCGGGACTAGCGGGGTTTTTAGTGAGCAGTTCTTC
D gene: -; clone size: few; V gene: TRBV5-1; J gene: TRBJ2-5; CDR3 protein: CASSLAGRGNEQYF; CDR3 DNA: TGCGCCAGCAGCTTGGCCGGCAGGGGTAATGAGCAGTACTTC
D gene: -; clone size: -; V gene: TRBV2; J gene: TRBJ1-1; CDR3 protein: CASSALEGPRGTEAFF; CDR3 DNA: TGTGCCAGCAGTGCTTTGGAGGGGCCGCGGGGTACTGAAGCTTTCTTT
D gene: -; clone size: few; V gene: TRBV3-1; J gene: TRBJ1-6; CDR3 protein: CASSQPGRGNSPLHF; CDR3 DNA: TGTGCCAGCAGCCAACCGGGACGTGGGAATTCACCCCTCCACTTT
D gene: TRBD1; clone size: -; V gene: TRBV20-1; J gene: TRBJ2-1; CDR3 protein: CSASRQGQETQFF; CDR3 DNA: TGCAGTGCCAGTAGACAGGGGCAAGAGACCCAGTTCTTC
D gene: TRBD2; clone size: -; V gene: TRBV27; J gene: TRBJ2-2; CDR3 protein: CASSSLTSGSFTGELFF; CDR3 DNA: TGTGCCAGCAGTTCCTTGACTAGCGGGAGTTTCACCGGGGAGCTGTTTTTT
D gene: TRBD2; clone size: -; V gene: TRBV29-1; J gene: TRBJ2-7; CDR3 protein: CSVASRAGGPSYEQYF; CDR3 DNA: TGCAGCGTTGCCTCGAGGGCGGGAGGGCCCTCCTACGAGCAGTACTTC
D gene: -; clone size: few; V gene: TRBV27; J gene: TRBJ1-6; CDR3 protein: CASSLTRGGNSPLHF; CDR3 DNA: TGTGCCAGCAGTCTAACCAGGGGTGGTAATTCACCCCTCCACTTT
D gene: -; clone size: few; V gene: TRBV7-3; J gene: TRBJ1-6; CDR3 protein: CASSLMDSRSPLHF; CDR3 DNA: TGTGCCAGCAGCTTAATGGACTCACGCTCACCCCTCCACTTT
D gene: TRBD1; clone size: -; V gene: TRBV20-1; J gene: TRBJ2-7; CDR3 protein: CSANRGDEQYF; CDR3 DNA: TGCAGTGCTAACAGGGGAGACGAGCAGTACTTC
D gene: -; clone size: -; V gene: TRBV12-3/TRBV12-4; J gene: TRBJ1-2; CDR3 protein: CASSRTYGYTF; CDR3 DNA: TGTGCCAGCAGCCGCACCTATGGCTACACCTTC
D gene: -; clone size: -; V gene: TRBV20-1; J gene: TRBJ1-1; CDR3 protein: CSAKGAAGVNTEAFF; CDR3 DNA: TGCAGTGCCAAAGGGGCCGCAGGCGTGAACACTGAAGCTTTCTTT
D gene: TRBD1; clone size: many; V gene: TRBV5-1; J gene: TRBJ2-7; CDR3 protein: CASSPRDRGEQYF; CDR3 DNA: TGCGCCAGCAGCCCGCGCGACAGGGGCGAGCAGTACTTC
D gene: -; clone size: few; V gene: TRBV5-1; J gene: TRBJ1-6; CDR3 protein: CASNREDNSPPHF; CDR3 DNA: TGCGCCAGCAACAGGGAGGATAATTCACCCCCCCACTTT
D gene: TRBD2; clone size: few; V gene: TRBV15; J gene: TRBJ2-3; CDR3 protein: CATSRVGTSGGTDTQYF; CDR3 DNA: TGTGCCACCAGCAGAGTGGGGACTAGCGGGGGGACGGATACGCAGTATTTT
D gene: TRBD1; clone size: many; V gene: TRBV10-3; J gene: TRBJ1-2; CDR3 protein: CAISAADREAYGYTF; CDR3 DNA: TGTGCCATCAGTGCCGCTGACAGGGAGGCCTATGGCTACACCTTC
D gene: -; clone size: -; V gene: TRBV12-3/TRBV12-4; J gene: TRBJ2-7; CDR3 protein: CASSFWGSYEQYF; CDR3 DNA: TGTGCCAGCAGTTTCTGGGGCTCCTACGAGCAGTACTTC
D gene: -; clone size: many; V gene: TRBV28; J gene: TRBJ2-1; CDR3 protein: CANSLRDMRRSGRGEQFF; CDR3 DNA: TGTGCCAACAGTTTAAGGGATATGAGGCGGTCGGGTCGGGGTGAGCAGTTCTTC
D gene: -; clone size: -; V gene: TRBV28; J gene: TRBJ2-5; CDR3 protein: CAGSSAGPDQETQYF; CDR3 DNA: TGTGCCGGCAGCTCGGCTGGGCCGGATCAAGAGACCCAGTACTTC
D gene: -; clone size: -; V gene: TRBV28; J gene: TRBJ1-5; CDR3 protein: CASSFPLRGPSNQPQHF; CDR3 DNA: TGTGCCAGCAGTTTTCCCTTGAGAGGACCTAGCAATCAGCCCCAGCATTTT
D gene: TRBD2; clone size: many; V gene: TRBV24-1; J gene: TRBJ2-1; CDR3 protein: CATSDPRASGRSYNEQFF; CDR3 DNA: TGTGCCACCAGTGATCCTAGGGCTAGCGGGCGCTCCTACAATGAGCAGTTCTTC
D gene: TRBD1; clone size: -; V gene: TRBV6-6; J gene: TRBJ1-2; CDR3 protein: CASSYGQASLGHGYTF; CDR3 DNA: TGTGCCAGCAGTTACGGACAGGCATCCTTGGGTCATGGCTACACCTTC
D gene: -; clone size: -; V gene: TRBV6-6; J gene: TRBJ2-7; CDR3 protein: CATKDSSCYEQYF; CDR3 DNA: TGTGCCACCAAGGACAGTTCTTGCTACGAGCAGTACTTC
D gene: -; clone size: many; V gene: TRBV5-6; J gene: TRBJ2-7; CDR3 protein: CASNRRNSYEQYF; CDR3 DNA: TGTGCCAGCAACCGGCGGAACTCCTACGAGCAGTACTTC
D gene: -; clone size: -; V gene: TRBV27; J gene: TRBJ2-4; CDR3 protein: CASKKLRDGVGKNIQYF; CDR3 DNA: TGTGCCAGCAAGAAACTTCGGGACGGTGTTGGCAAAAACATTCAGTACTTC
D gene: -; clone size: many; V gene: TRBV6-6; J gene: TRBJ2-3; CDR3 protein: CASSYVGQRGDTQYF; CDR3 DNA: TGTGCCAGCAGTTATGTGGGACAAAGGGGAGATACGCAGTATTTT
D gene: TRBD1; clone size: many; V gene: TRBV4-1; J gene: TRBJ1-5; CDR3 protein: CASSPGQGAVNQPQHF; CDR3 DNA: TGCGCCAGCAGCCCGGGACAGGGGGCAGTCAATCAGCCCCAGCATTTT
D gene: -; clone size: -; V gene: TRBV7-9; J gene: TRBJ1-1; CDR3 protein: CASSWGRFETEAFF; CDR3 DNA: TGTGCCAGCAGCTGGGGACGCTTTGAGACTGAAGCTTTCTTT
D gene: -; clone size: -; V gene: TRBV6-5; J gene: TRBJ1-4; CDR3 protein: CASSDRDGNEKLFF; CDR3 DNA: TGTGCCAGCAGTGACCGGGACGGGAATGAAAAACTGTTTTTT
D gene: TRBD1; clone size: few; V gene: TRBV5-1; J gene: TRBJ1-2; CDR3 protein: CASSAGQGNYGYTF; CDR3 DNA: TGCGCCAGCAGCGCGGGACAGGGTAACTATGGCTACACCTTC